This T cell receptor (beta chain) was identified during a study of tumor and adjacent non-tumor tissue in lung cancer. Study conclusions and caveats: TCR diversity was significantly greater in tumor than normal lung tissue.

No cell sorting was done before RNA was extracted from the tissue. The normal lung tissue was taken more than 3 cm from the tumor edge. Donors were chemotherapy-naive, newly diagnosed lung cancer surgical patients in China, August–November 2014. On this clonotype itself: The antigen remains unidentified. A read error may account for a junction end that differs from germline.

Three rounds of nested PCR, following a modified ARM-PCR protocol, produced the TCRbeta library. TCRdb passed the multiplex PCR reads through MiXCR, listing each CDR3 protein once. The sample has more than 55,000 distinct CDR3 sequences; more than 75% are singletons. There are 18 residues in the CDR3. Germline loops: CDR1 MNHNS, CDR2 SASEGT. The TCR originated in a man in his 60s with non-small cell lung cancer. Material: distant non-tumor lung tissue. This chain connects TRBV6-1 to TRBJ2-1; TRBD2 agrees at 13 bases. The CDR3 region has the DNA TGTGCAAGCAGCGCCCAATCCGAGACTAGCGGGAGGATGGATGAGCAGTTCTTC. Amino acid sequence: CASSAQSETSGRMDEQFF.